This passage covers 32 T cell receptor beta chains from one sample sequenced in a study of human T cells and chemical hapten exposure. Described time point: patch test 1, 2 weeks after DPC sensitization. Treatment meaning: therapeutic diphenylcyclopropenone sensitization with weekly scalp DPC. TCRdb ran MiXCR on the RACE reads and lists one entry per CDR3 protein. The table records under 120,000 distinct CDR3 sequences, 8% to 13% of them present only once. The sample consisted of whole blood, taken in connection with sensitization to the hapten diphenylcyclopropenone (DPC). Receptor source: a woman in her thirties or forties with alopecia areata. Some clones in this sample may be carry-over from other donors' samples.

This clonotype was seen repeatedly, ten times or more. The chain links TRBV6-5 to TRBJ2-4, with 7 positions matching TRBD1. CDR1 MNHEY and CDR2 SVGAGI come from the germline V gene. The CDR3 contains 17 residues. V dropped 6 bases and J dropped 0; count of bases not matched to a gene: 11. CDR3: CASRRDSSALAKNIQYF. The CDR3 coding sequence is TGTGCCAGCAGACGGGACAGCTCGGCCCTAGCCAAAAACATTCAGTACTTC.

V usage is TRBV7-8 and J usage is TRBJ2-2; D unresolved. Germline V gene data show CDR1 as SGHVS and CDR2 as FQNEAQ. Trimming took 1 base from V and 1 from J, leaving 10 bases between them. This CDR3 has 16 residues. The CDR3 sequence is CASSLEGLMNTGELFF. CDR3 sequence (DNA): TGTGCCAGCAGCTTAGAGGGCCTCATGAACACCGGGGAGCTGTTTTTT.

This clonotype was recorded many times. This chain joins TRBV5-1 and TRBJ2-2; D gene unclear. The CDR3 extends over 14 amino acids. V lost 0 bases and J 9 bases, leaving 12 bases between the germline ends. Germline CDR1 reads SGHRS; CDR2 reads YFSETQ. The chain's CDR3 is CASSLEVPSRELFF. CDR3 nucleotides: TGCGCCAGCAGCTTGGAGGTCCCCTCGAGGGAGCTGTTTTTT. Filled out from reference TRBV5-1 and TRBJ2-2, the complete variable domain reads KAGVTQTPRYLIKTRGQQVTLSCSPISGHRSVSWYQQTPGQGLQFLFEYFSETQRNKGNFPGRFSGRQFSNSRSEMNVSTLELGDSALYLCASSLEVPSRELFFGEGSRLTVL.

The sample holds many counts of this clonotype. This chain connects TRBV6-1 to TRBJ2-1, with 11 bases lining up with TRBD2. This CDR3 has 15 amino acids. Trimming took 5 bases from V and 7 from J; bases not matched to a gene: 7. Per the germline V gene, CDR1 is MNHNS and CDR2 is SASEGT. The DNA for the CDR3 is TGTGCCAGCAGTCTAGCGGGAGGCGAGAGGAATGAGCAGTTCTTC. Protein: CASSLAGGERNEQFF.

This clonotype came up many times. The chain is built from TRBV4-3 and TRBJ2-3, with 9 bases that match TRBD1. J gave up 4 bases and V 0 bases, and 8 bases lay outside the gene matches. Germline CDR1 reads LGHNA; CDR2 reads YSLEER. The CDR3 sequence is 17 residues long. The CDR3 region has the DNA TGCGCCAGCAGCCAAGATATAGGACAGGGGATCGCAGATACGCAGTATTTT. Amino acids: CASSQDIGQGIADTQYF.

This clonotype was counted only a few times. The rearrangement uses TRBV14 and TRBJ1-2; 7 bases match TRBD1. The CDR3 has 17 residues. Germline V gives CDR1 SGHDN, CDR2 FVKESK. V trimming: 5 bases; J trimming: 1 base; junction bases outside the gene matches: 13. In nucleotides, the CDR3 is TGTGCCAGCAGCGGACGACAGGGAGGGAACCTTAACTATGGCTACACCTTC. Protein sequence: CASSGRQGGNLNYGYTF.

The chain combines TRBV4-2 with TRBJ2-3, with 9 bases matching TRBD2. Trimming at V came to 0 bases and at J to 3 bases, leaving 10 bases not matched to a gene. CDR3 size: 18 residues. Germline CDR1 is LGHNA and CDR2 is YNFKEQ. The CDR3 region has the DNA TGTGCCAGCAGCCAAGAATGGTTAGCGGGAGAGTCAACAGATACGCAGTATTTT. Its protein is CASSQEWLAGESTDTQYF.

This rearrangement joins TRBV12-3 or TRBV12-4 to TRBJ2-1, with a tentative D call TRBD2 (5 bases). V lost 5 bases to trimming and J lost 5 bases, with 10 bases between them. This CDR3 comprises 13 residues. CDR3 sequence: CASSVGVNNEQFF. DNA for the CDR3: TGTGCCAGCAGTGTCGGGGTAAACAATGAGCAGTTCTTC.

This clonotype has a handful of counts. This chain joins TRBV23-1 and TRBJ2-2; TRBD1 agrees at 12 bases. TRBV23-1 counts as an open reading frame of uncertain function. Trimming removed 6 bases from V and 0 bases from J; junction bases left unmatched: 8. The CDR3 is made up of 18 amino acids. The CDR3, as DNA: TGCGCCAGCAGCCCACCCGGGACAGGGGGCGCGAACACCGGGGAGCTGTTTTTT. Translated, it gives CASSPPGTGGANTGELFF.

V and J are TRBV25-1 and TRBJ1-6; 8 nucleotides agree with TRBD1. This CDR3 contains 15 residues. Germline trimming cut 4 bases from V and 6 bases from J; bases unmatched to any gene: 5. Germline V lookup: CDR1 MGHDK, CDR2 SYGVNS. The CDR3 loop is CASSVGQGGNSPLHF. The CDR3 coding sequence is TGTGCCAGCAGTGTCGGACAGGGAGGTAATTCACCCCTCCACTTT.

For this clonotype: Its ends do not fully match the called genes, so a read error is possible. The chain couples TRBV9 to TRBJ2-3; the D gene is possibly TRBD2 (5 bases). CDR1 is SGDLS and CDR2 is YYNGEE in the germline V gene. The CDR3 has 11 amino acids. The CDR3 coding sequence is TGTGCCAGCAGCCTAGCAGATGCGCAGTATTTT. It codes for CASSLADAQYF.

In its sample, this clonotype was seen many times. The J gene is TRBJ2-1, the V gene TRBV19; TRBD2 might be the D (7 bases). From germline, CDR1 is LNHDA and CDR2 SQIVND (reference sequence). The CDR3 covers 17 residues. V dropped 5 bases and J dropped 7 bases, with 24 bases sitting between them. The CDR3 DNA follows: TGTGCCAGTAGTTATACAGGGAGGGGACCACTTGGGAATGAGCAGTTCTTC. Translating gives CASSYTGRGPLGNEQFF. The full variable domain, its missing parts supplied by reference TRBV19 and TRBJ2-1, is DGGITQSPKYLFRKEGQNVTLSCEQNLNHDAMYWYRQDPGQGLRLIYYSQIVNDFQKGDIAEGYSVSREKKESFPLTVTSAQKNPTAFYLCASSYTGRGPLGNEQFFGPGTRLTVL.

This clonotype was seen a few times. The CDR3 reads CASSLRQALSYEQYF. The CDR3 region has the DNA TGTGCCAGCAGCTTACGACAGGCTCTCTCCTACGAGCAGTACTTC. The chain carries TRBV7-2 and TRBJ2-7; tentatively, D is TRBD1 (6 bases). Trimming took off 2 bases at V and 0 bases at J, with 11 bases between the two ends. This CDR3 comprises 15 residues. CDR1 is SGHTA, CDR2 FQGNSA, per germline.

This clonotype was seen repeatedly, ten times or more. The chain carries TRBV7-8 and TRBJ2-1; TRBD1 might be the D (5 bases). Germline V gives CDR1 SGHVS, CDR2 FQNEAQ. Deletions cut 5 bases from V and 9 bases from J, with 26 bases between. The CDR3 extends over 17 amino acids. The DNA for the CDR3 is TGTGCCAGCAGCCGCACCCTGACAGTAAGTTTTCGTGGTGAGCAGTTCTTC. Amino acids: CASSRTLTVSFRGEQFF. Full variable domain (remainder filled in from reference TRBV7-8 and TRBJ2-1): GAGVSQSPRYKVAKRGQDVALRCDPISGHVSLFWYQQALGQGPEFLTYFQNEAQLDKSGLPSDRFFAERPEGSVSTLKIQRTQQEDSAVYLCASSRTLTVSFRGEQFFGPGTRLTVL.

In this sample, this clonotype turned up a few times. V and J are TRBV6-2 or TRBV6-3 and TRBJ2-5; 8 nucleotides line up with TRBD2. CDR3 length: 18 amino acids. Trimming at V came to 0 bases and at J to 1 base, leaving 10 bases not matched to a gene. Germline CDR1 is MNHEY and CDR2 is SVGEGT. The CDR3 DNA reads TGTGCCAGCAGTTACTCGACGGGTTCAGCGGGGGTCCAAGAGACCCAGTACTTC. This encodes CASSYSTGSAGVQETQYF.

The gene calls are TRBV19 and TRBJ2-2; D not resolved. The CDR3 runs to 15 residues. Trimming shortened V by 3 bases and J by 0 bases, and 8 bases separated the two germline ends. CDR1 is LNHDA and CDR2 is SQIVND in the germline V gene (reference sequence). CDR3 DNA sequence: TGTGCCAGTAGTATGTCCGTCACGAACACCGGGGAGCTGTTTTTT. It codes for CASSMSVTNTGELFF.

The rearrangement links TRBV10-2 to TRBJ1-6; D gene ambiguous. The ends were cut back, 2 bases at V and 15 bases at J, with 8 bases in the middle. The V gene's germline CDR1 is WSHSY and CDR2 SAAADI. The CDR3 covers 11 residues. CDR3 sequence (DNA): TGCGCCAGCAGTGAGCACGGCTTCCTCCACTTT. This codes for CASSEHGFLHF.

The V call is TRBV12-3 or TRBV12-4, the J call TRBJ2-2, with 9 bases matching TRBD2. Unmatched junction bases numbered 8, after V lost 6 bases and J lost 6 bases. This CDR3 has 15 residues. The CDR3 protein is CASSNSGSGPGELFF. The CDR3, as DNA: TGTGCCAGCAGCAATAGCGGGAGCGGCCCCGGGGAGCTGTTTTTT.

This clonotype has only a few counts. This chain connects TRBV29-1 to TRBJ2-1; 10 bases agree with TRBD2. This CDR3 is built from 13 residues. Germline assignment: CDR1 SQVTM and CDR2 ANQGSEA. After removal of 7 bases from V and 8 bases from J, the junction contained 8 bases not matched to a gene. In DNA, the CDR3 is TGCAGCGCCGGGACTAGCGCAGGGGATGAGCAGTTCTTC. Its protein is CSAGTSAGDEQFF.

This clonotype was observed at least ten times. The chain recombines TRBV5-1 with TRBJ2-2; D is undetermined. The ends were cut back, 5 bases at V and 2 bases at J, with 10 bases in the middle. The CDR3 sequence is 14 residues long. Germline lookup yields CDR1 SGHRS and CDR2 YFSETQ. The CDR3 region is CASRSTVNTGELFF. The CDR3 nucleotides read TGCGCCAGCAGGAGTACGGTAAACACCGGGGAGCTGTTTTTT.

This clonotype turned up a few times. The rearrangement uses TRBV12-5 and TRBJ2-7, with unresolved D. With 6 bases removed from V and 8 bases from J, the gap between germline ends came to 11 bases. CDR1 is LGHNT, CDR2 FRNRAP, per germline. The CDR3 runs to 11 residues. CDR3 protein: CASGSGRKQYF. In DNA, the CDR3 is TGTGCTAGTGGCTCCGGACGGAAGCAGTACTTC. Based on the CDR3 plus reference TRBV12-5 and TRBJ2-7, the full variable domain is DARVTQTPRHKVTEMGQEVTMRCQPILGHNTVFWYRQTMMQGLELLAYFRNRAPLDDSGMPKDRFSAEMPDATLATLKIQPSEPRDSAVYFCASGSGRKQYFGPGTRLTVT.

This clonotype was counted at least ten times. The chain recombines TRBV7-2 with TRBJ1-6, with D hard to call. V was pared by 1 base and J by 5 bases, with 9 bases between. Germline V gives CDR1 SGHTA, CDR2 FQGNSA. CDR3 size: 15 residues. This chain's CDR3 is CASSLGQDHNSPLHF. The CDR3 DNA follows: TGTGCCAGCAGCTTAGGGCAGGACCATAATTCACCCCTCCACTTT.

This clonotype showed up many times. The chain carries TRBV2 and TRBJ2-7; D unresolved. V lost 4 bases and J 0 bases, leaving 4 bases between the germline ends. The germline gives CDR1 SNHLY, CDR2 FYNNEI. The CDR3 length is 12 residues. The CDR3 DNA reads TGTGCCAGCAGTGGCCCCTCCTACGAGCAGTACTTC. This gives the protein CASSGPSYEQYF.

This chain uses TRBV24-1 with TRBJ2-3; 11 bases map to TRBD2. The CDR3 sequence is 16 residues long. V lost 3 bases, J lost 2 bases, and 3 bases stayed unmatched. Germline V CDR1 and CDR2: KGHDR, SFDVKD. The CDR3 nucleotides are TGTGCCACCAGTGATCGACTAGCGGGGTCCACAGATACGCAGTATTTT. Its protein is CATSDRLAGSTDTQYF.

There are many counts of this clonotype. J is TRBJ2-7 and V is TRBV12-3 or TRBV12-4; D may be TRBD1 (5 bases). There are 13 residues in the CDR3. The V end was cut by 3 bases, the J end by 1 base, with 7 bases between. CDR3 loop: CASSFSGSYEQYF. The CDR3 DNA sequence: TGTGCCAGCAGTTTTTCAGGGTCCTACGAGCAGTACTTC.

This chain joins TRBV20-1 and TRBJ2-3, with 10 bases lining up with TRBD2. The CDR3 runs to 13 residues. Germline CDR1 and CDR2: DFQATT and SNEGSKA (reference sequence). V lost 4 bases and J lost 4; bases outside the gene matches: 2. The CDR3: CSAKAGGPDTQYF. The CDR3 nucleotides are TGCAGTGCTAAAGCGGGAGGGCCAGATACGCAGTATTTT.

There are a few counts of this clonotype. The chain has TRBV6-2 or TRBV6-3 and TRBJ2-7; D unclear. V was cut by 8 bases and J by 5 bases, with 10 bases left in between. Germline CDR1 reads MNHEY; CDR2 reads SVGEGT. The CDR3 length is 11 residues. The chain's CDR3 is CASRLVHEQYF. The CDR3 DNA follows: TGTGCCAGCCGCCTAGTCCACGAGCAGTACTTC.

This chain connects TRBV9 to TRBJ2-7, with D maybe TRBD1 (6 bases). The V end was cut by 2 bases, the J end by 10 bases, with 7 bases between. Germline assignment: CDR1 SGDLS and CDR2 YYNGEE. This CDR3 contains 10 residues. The DNA of the CDR3 is TGTGCCAGCAGCGTGACAGGCCAGTACTTC. The encoded protein is CASSVTGQYF. The full variable domain, its missing parts supplied by reference TRBV9 and TRBJ2-7, is DSGVTQTPKHLITATGQRVTLRCSPRSGDLSVYWYQQSLDQGLQFLIQYYNGEERAKGNILERFSAQQFPDLHSELNLSSLELGDSALYFCASSVTGQYFGPGTRLTVT.

This clonotype was detected a few times. V and J are TRBV6-6 and TRBJ1-2, with D perhaps TRBD1 (6 bases). The CDR3 is 16 residues long. V was pared by 2 bases and J by 2 bases, with 15 bases between. Germline CDR1 reads MNHNY; CDR2 reads SVGAGI (reference sequence). The CDR3 DNA follows: TGTGCCAGCAGTTACCCTAGTGGACAGCTGAACTATGGCTACACCTTC. Residues: CASSYPSGQLNYGYTF.

The chain recombines TRBV28 with TRBJ2-1; 9 nucleotides agree with TRBD2. Unmatched junction bases numbered 19, after V lost 5 bases and J lost 8 bases. Germline V lookup: CDR1 MDHEN, CDR2 SYDVKM. The CDR3 is 18 amino acids. The CDR3 DNA is TGTGCCAGCAGTCCAAGGGAAGTACTGACTAGCGGAGGTGATGAGCAGTTCTTC. Encoded protein: CASSPREVLTSGGDEQFF.

Concerning this clonotype itself: A read error may explain this, as a much larger clone is one base away. The V and J genes are TRBV12-3 or TRBV12-4 and TRBJ2-3; 7 bases fit TRBD1. The CDR3 has 12 amino acids. CDR3 in amino acids: CAVVPGTDKQYF. DNA of the CDR3: TGTGCCGTCGTTCCGGGGACAGATAAGCAGTATTTT.

The rearrangement links TRBV29-1 to TRBJ1-1; D uncertain. Trimming cost V 6 bases and J 3 bases, with 11 bases left between them. The germline gives CDR1 SQVTM, CDR2 ANQGSEA. The CDR3 is made up of 12 amino acids. The DNA for the CDR3 is TGCAGCGTGAAGGGAGGTCACACTGAAGCTTTCTTT. Translating it yields CSVKGGHTEAFF.